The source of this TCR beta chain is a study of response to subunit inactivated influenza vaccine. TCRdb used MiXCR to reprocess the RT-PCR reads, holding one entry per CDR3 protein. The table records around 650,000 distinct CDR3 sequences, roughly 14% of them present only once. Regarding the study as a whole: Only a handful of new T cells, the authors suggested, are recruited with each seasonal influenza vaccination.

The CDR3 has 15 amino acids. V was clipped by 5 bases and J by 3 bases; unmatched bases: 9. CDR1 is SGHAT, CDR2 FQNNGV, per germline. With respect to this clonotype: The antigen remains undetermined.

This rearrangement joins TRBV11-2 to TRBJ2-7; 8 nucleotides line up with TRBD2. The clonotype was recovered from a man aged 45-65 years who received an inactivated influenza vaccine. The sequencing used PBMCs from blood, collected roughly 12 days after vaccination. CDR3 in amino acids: CASSQGLAEYYEQYF. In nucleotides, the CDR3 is TGTGCCAGCAGCCAAGGACTAGCTGAATACTACGAGCAGTACTTC.